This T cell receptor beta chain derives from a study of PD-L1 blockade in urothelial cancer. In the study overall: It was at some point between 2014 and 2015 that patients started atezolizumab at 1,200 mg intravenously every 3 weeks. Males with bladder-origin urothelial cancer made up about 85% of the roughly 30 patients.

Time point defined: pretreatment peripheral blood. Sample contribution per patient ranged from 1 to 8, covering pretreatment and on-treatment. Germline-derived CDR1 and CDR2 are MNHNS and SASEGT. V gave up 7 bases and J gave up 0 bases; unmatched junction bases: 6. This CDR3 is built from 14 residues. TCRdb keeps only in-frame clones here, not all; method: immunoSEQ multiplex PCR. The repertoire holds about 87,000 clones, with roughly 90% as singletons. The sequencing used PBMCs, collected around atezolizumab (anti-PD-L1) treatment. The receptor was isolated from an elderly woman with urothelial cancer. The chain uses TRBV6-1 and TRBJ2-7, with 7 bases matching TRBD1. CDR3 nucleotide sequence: TGTGCCAGCATCTCGACAGGGCTCTCCTACGAGCAGTACTTC. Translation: CASISTGLSYEQYF.